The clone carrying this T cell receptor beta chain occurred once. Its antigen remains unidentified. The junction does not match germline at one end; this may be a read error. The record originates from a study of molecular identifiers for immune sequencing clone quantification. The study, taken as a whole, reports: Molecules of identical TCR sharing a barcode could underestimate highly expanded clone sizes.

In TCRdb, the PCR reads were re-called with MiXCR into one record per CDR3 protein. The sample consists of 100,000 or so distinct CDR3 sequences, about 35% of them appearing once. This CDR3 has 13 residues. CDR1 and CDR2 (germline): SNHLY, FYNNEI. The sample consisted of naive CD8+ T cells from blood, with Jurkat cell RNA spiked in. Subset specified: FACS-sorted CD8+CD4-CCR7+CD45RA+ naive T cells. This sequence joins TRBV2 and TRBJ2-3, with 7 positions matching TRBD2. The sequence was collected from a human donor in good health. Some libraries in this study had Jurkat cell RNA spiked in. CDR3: CAGRSGGTDTQYF. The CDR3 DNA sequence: TGTGCCGGCAGGAGCGGGGGCACAGATACGCAGTATTTT.